This T cell receptor (beta chain) was identified in a study of metastatic and nonmetastatic thyroid tumors. As regards this clone: Its antigen is not identified.

All patients were treatment-naive before thyroid surgery. As processed by the authors: The study's classifier, a distant-metastasis tool for papillary thyroid cancer, was built using CDR3 differences across clinicopathological groups. MiXCR reprocessed the PCR reads for TCRdb. The V and J calls were not made by the authors but by TCRdb's processing. The sample lists almost 35,000 clones, about 40% seen once, with 22% in the top ten. The CDR3 has 15 residues. V lost 2 bases and J lost 6, with 16 bases in between. Germline V lookup: CDR1 SGHRS, CDR2 YFSETQ. Study outcomes and limitations: A significant increase in TCR beta diversity was reportedly seen in malignant thyroid tumors relative to benign nodules, in blood and tumor.

The chain combines TRBV5-1 with TRBJ2-3, with a tentative D call TRBD1 (5 bases). The sequence was collected from a female donor with papillary thyroid cancer or a benign thyroid nodule (not recorded which). Some clones in this sample may be carry-over from other donors' samples. Sequenced: tumor tissue. This chain's CDR3 is CASSFGHGRQDTQYF. The CDR3 DNA reads as TGCGCCAGCAGCTTCGGTCACGGACGACAGGATACGCAGTATTTT.